Listed below are T cell receptor beta chains from one sample, sequenced in a study of T cells expressing NK-cell markers. For each CDR3 protein, TCRdb gives one entry from its re-call of the 5' RACE reads, without DNA. The repertoire table contains approximately 110,000 distinct CDR3 sequences. The specimen sequenced was blood T cells: a sorted CD56 or NKG2C T cell subset, CD4+ or CD8+ T cells, or bulk PBMC T cells (not recorded which). Receptors originate from a woman aged 18-69 years in good health. CDR3s include the opening cysteine and the closing phenylalanine or tryptophan.

j_gene: TRBJ2-3; v_gene: TRBV19; CDR3aa: CASTGTEGTDTQYF
j_gene: TRBJ1-5; v_gene: TRBV20-1; CDR3aa: CSAPIGWGPQHF
j_gene: TRBJ1-5; v_gene: TRBV15; CDR3aa: CATSREGDLGQPQHF
j_gene: TRBJ2-5; v_gene: TRBV2; CDR3aa: CASSSPEETQYF
j_gene: TRBJ1-2; v_gene: TRBV20-1; CDR3aa: CSAEKDRWNYGYTF
j_gene: TRBJ1-4; v_gene: TRBV4-2; CDR3aa: CASSQGAGGSNEKLFF
j_gene: TRBJ1-4; v_gene: TRBV7-2; CDR3aa: CASSLGDSLATNEKLFF
j_gene: TRBJ2-1; v_gene: TRBV5-1; CDR3aa: CASSLGIYSGKGAEQFF
j_gene: TRBJ2-1; v_gene: TRBV20-1; CDR3aa: CSAARASGNVNEQFF
j_gene: TRBJ2-7; v_gene: TRBV19; CDR3aa: CASSILPGQTYEQYF
j_gene: TRBJ2-3; v_gene: TRBV11-2; CDR3aa: CASSLDHRLAGTDTQYF
j_gene: TRBJ2-1; v_gene: TRBV10-2; CDR3aa: CASSAGRLNEQFF
j_gene: TRBJ2-1; v_gene: TRBV20-1; CDR3aa: CSAQLQDIFSYNEQFF
j_gene: TRBJ1-2; v_gene: TRBV4-3; CDR3aa: CASSQRQGKLYGYTF
j_gene: TRBJ2-1; v_gene: TRBV9; CDR3aa: CASSGGGDNEQFF
j_gene: TRBJ2-3; v_gene: TRBV5-5; CDR3aa: CASSWGQILDTQYF
j_gene: TRBJ2-5; v_gene: TRBV10-3; CDR3aa: CAISESVSQETQYF
j_gene: TRBJ1-2; v_gene: TRBV7-9; CDR3aa: CASSRQTGLNGYTF
j_gene: TRBJ1-1; v_gene: TRBV2; CDR3aa: CASVWNTEAFF
j_gene: TRBJ2-6; v_gene: TRBV19; CDR3aa: CASWDYAGANVLTF
j_gene: TRBJ2-3; v_gene: TRBV10-3; CDR3aa: CAISPRPPGRGTDTQYF
j_gene: TRBJ1-1; v_gene: TRBV29-1; CDR3aa: CSVDYLRDRGPSF
j_gene: TRBJ2-1; v_gene: TRBV20-1; CDR3aa: CTWALDYNEQFF
j_gene: TRBJ2-3; v_gene: TRBV9; CDR3aa: CASNSIPGLGADTQYF
j_gene: TRBJ2-5; v_gene: TRBV29-1; CDR3aa: CSVPEDTLWETQYF
j_gene: TRBJ2-3; v_gene: TRBV6-5; CDR3aa: CASSYAGDTQYF
j_gene: TRBJ2-7; v_gene: TRBV15; CDR3aa: CATSQNPSYEQYF
j_gene: TRBJ2-1; v_gene: TRBV19; CDR3aa: CASSGTDYNEQFF
j_gene: TRBJ2-1; v_gene: TRBV7-6; CDR3aa: CASSLRFLVYEQFF
j_gene: TRBJ2-1; v_gene: TRBV12-3/TRBV12-4; CDR3aa: CASSLSPTGYNEQFF
j_gene: TRBJ1-2; v_gene: TRBV12-3/TRBV12-4; CDR3aa: CASSPEYTYGYTF
j_gene: TRBJ2-7; v_gene: TRBV6-2/TRBV6-3; CDR3aa: CASTALRQDSYEQYF
j_gene: TRBJ2-3; v_gene: TRBV7-9; CDR3aa: CASSRPGRGYTDTQYF
j_gene: TRBJ2-7; v_gene: TRBV23-1; CDR3aa: CASSQSGRAGTSGTYEQYF
j_gene: TRBJ2-3; v_gene: TRBV12-3/TRBV12-4; CDR3aa: CASSLGTSTDTQYF
j_gene: TRBJ2-3; v_gene: TRBV27; CDR3aa: CATQGVMDTQYF
j_gene: TRBJ2-5; v_gene: TRBV25-1; CDR3aa: CASSESALQETQYF
j_gene: TRBJ2-7; v_gene: TRBV3-1; CDR3aa: CASSQAVYRGYEQYF
j_gene: TRBJ2-2; v_gene: TRBV20-1; CDR3aa: CSARPSLAGGPLGTGELFF
j_gene: TRBJ2-7; v_gene: TRBV6-6; CDR3aa: CASRDGSYEQYF
j_gene: TRBJ1-4; v_gene: TRBV6-5; CDR3aa: CASSFGQGLEKLFF
j_gene: TRBJ1-2; v_gene: TRBV3-1; CDR3aa: CASSPGVTAYYGYTF
j_gene: TRBJ2-5; v_gene: TRBV7-2; CDR3aa: CASSLGTYQETQYF
j_gene: TRBJ2-1; v_gene: TRBV6-2/TRBV6-3; CDR3aa: CASSYWESSYNEQFF
j_gene: TRBJ2-2; v_gene: TRBV9; CDR3aa: CASSGGGAGELFF
j_gene: TRBJ1-1; v_gene: TRBV28; CDR3aa: CASSSFGVPNTEAFF
j_gene: TRBJ2-5; v_gene: TRBV7-9; CDR3aa: CASSLFGGEETQYF
j_gene: TRBJ2-2; v_gene: TRBV7-6; CDR3aa: CASSNRGTSGTTGELFF
j_gene: TRBJ2-5; v_gene: TRBV29-1; CDR3aa: CSVEGQGGETQYF
j_gene: TRBJ1-1; v_gene: TRBV15; CDR3aa: CATSVADGMNTEAFF
j_gene: TRBJ2-2; v_gene: TRBV6-1; CDR3aa: CASSEREGPNGELFF
j_gene: TRBJ2-3; v_gene: TRBV4-3; CDR3aa: CASSQDLGDDFTDTQYF
j_gene: TRBJ2-5; v_gene: TRBV12-3/TRBV12-4; CDR3aa: CASQGGWERETQYF